Sequencing of this T cell receptor beta chain was carried out in a study of blood T cells in healthy people across ages. The CDR3 has 16 residues. The germline V gene has CDR1 SQVTM and CDR2 ANQGSEA. V was trimmed by 1 base and J by 0 bases, leaving 14 bases between them. In each sample, at least 6.5 million PBMCs were isolated. Primed by a sample-barcoded 5' primer and a J-beta primer mix, a second PCR proceeded for about 6 to 11 cycles. TCRdb ran MiXCR on the 5' RACE reads and lists one entry per CDR3 protein. The repertoire holds around 1,000,000 distinct CDR3 sequences, with around 25% as singletons. This sample was shared with a second study, whose subject was T cells of mothers and their children. That paper notes: A few healthy Caucasian mothers, along with their six children, served as the donors. No clone of persistent microchimeric T cells was detected.

Input material: blood. This clonotype was sampled from a girl aged 2-10 years in good health. The chain couples TRBV29-1 to TRBJ2-3; maybe TRBD1 (6 bases). The CDR3 DNA reads TGCAGCGTTGAAGGGACAGTCGGTGCTAGCACAGATACGCAGTATTTT. Translation: CSVEGTVGASTDTQYF.